Detailed here is one TCR beta chain. What it binds is not known. These data belong to a study of graft-versus-host responses after intestinal transplantation. The wider study: Uniformly, recipients were administered anti-thymocyte globulin induction with subsequent tacrolimus and steroids for approximately three years.

The protocol was immunoSEQ multiplex PCR, while the TCRdb copy is restricted to in-frame clones and leaves out a portion. The sample holds tens of thousands of clones; under 85% are singletons and the top ten take around 3.2%. Points from the study as a whole: Some GvH clones appeared in ileal mucosa or blood before recipient bone marrow. Declining HvG levels early post-transplant were linked to peak circulating GvH clone levels.

The CDR3 length is 13 residues. CDR1 and CDR2 (germline): LNHDA, SQIVND (reference sequence). The V gene lost 5 bases and the J gene lost 2 bases, with 9 bases spanning the gap. The chain employs TRBV19 and TRBJ1-1; D possibly corresponds to TRBD1 (5 bases). The sample consisted of PBMCs, taken less than 1,400 days after transplant. The TCR sequence derives from a human patient who received an intestinal transplant, so some T cells may come from the graft donor. For the CDR3, the DNA is TGTGCCAGTAGTTTTCGGGGCAACACTGAAGCTTTCTTT. Its translation is CASSFRGNTEAFF.